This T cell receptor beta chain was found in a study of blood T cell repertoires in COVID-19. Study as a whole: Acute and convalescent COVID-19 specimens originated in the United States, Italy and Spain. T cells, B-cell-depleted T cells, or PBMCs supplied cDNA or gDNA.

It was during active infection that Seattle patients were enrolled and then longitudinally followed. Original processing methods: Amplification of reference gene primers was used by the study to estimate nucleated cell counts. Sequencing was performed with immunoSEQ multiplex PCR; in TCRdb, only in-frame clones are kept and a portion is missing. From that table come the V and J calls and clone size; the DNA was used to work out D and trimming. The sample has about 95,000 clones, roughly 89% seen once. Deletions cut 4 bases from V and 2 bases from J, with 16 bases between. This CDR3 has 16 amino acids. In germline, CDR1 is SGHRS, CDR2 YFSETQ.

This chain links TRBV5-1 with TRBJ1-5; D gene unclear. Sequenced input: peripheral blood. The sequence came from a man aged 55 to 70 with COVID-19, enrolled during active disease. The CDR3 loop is CASSPSSGSGNQPQHF. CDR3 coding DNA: TGCGCCAGCAGCCCCTCGTCGGGGTCGGGCAATCAGCCCCAGCATTTT.